This T cell receptor beta chain was identified in a study of T-cell memory formation after mild COVID-19. Germline V gene data show CDR1 as MNHNS and CDR2 as SASEGT. V gave up 7 bases and J gave up 0 bases, with 13 bases separating them. The CDR3 covers 14 residues. This clonotype was counted between two and nine times. TCRdb re-analysed the 5' RACE reads in MiXCR, keeping a single row per CDR3 protein. The table includes fewer than 650,000 distinct CDR3 sequences, less than 25% detected once. The sequence was collected from an adult woman who had mild COVID-19 (a few samples of this study predate the infection). Cell type and time point are not known. The genes are TRBV6-1 and TRBJ2-7, with D possibly called TRBD1 or TRBD2 (5 bases each). Source material: PBMCs or a T cell subset sorted from them (not recorded which). CDR3 loop: CASNWDGVSYEQYF. CDR3 nucleotide sequence: TGTGCCAGCAACTGGGACGGGGTCTCCTACGAGCAGTACTTC.